The 9 T cell receptor beta chains presented below share a single source sample, sequenced in a study of CXCR3-negative and CXCR3-positive naive CD8 T cells. Libraries were UMI-labeled 5' RACE TRB cDNA. TCRdb re-analyzed the 5' RACE reads; it lists each CDR3 protein once, without DNA. This repertoire includes around 6,700 distinct CDR3 sequences. Sequencing used naive CXCR3- CD8+ T cells from blood. Subset specified: CD45RO-CCR7+CD27+CD95- naive CD8+ T cells lacking CXCR3 (TNR3-). The receptors shown here come from a human donor in good health. Some clones in this sample may be carry-over from other donors' samples.

According to its frequency, this clonotype is medium-sized. The CDR3 spells CASSLLAQGEGQYF. This chain connects TRBV7-3 to TRBJ2-7; the D call from TCRdb, TRBD1, cannot be confirmed without DNA. Germline lookup yields CDR1 SGHTA and CDR2 FQGTGA. The CDR3 covers 14 residues.

V usage is TRBV29-1 and J usage is TRBJ2-7. Germline CDR1 SQVTM, CDR2 ANQGSEA. The CDR3 extends over 15 amino acids. CDR3 protein: CSVEDRGRPSYEQYF.

V gene TRBV5-6 combines with J gene TRBJ2-1; TCRdb gives TRBD1 as the D gene, but with no DNA this cannot be confirmed. CDR1 is SGHDT, CDR2 YYEEEE, per germline. The length of the CDR3 is 15 residues. This CDR3 is CASRPTTGGMDEQFF.

The gene calls are TRBV4-1 and TRBJ1-3. The CDR3 runs 17 residues. Germline V gene sequence: CDR1 MGHRA, CDR2 YSYEKL. CDR3 loop: CASSPRGWTDSGNTIYF.

The chain is built from TRBV29-1 and TRBJ2-5; TCRdb designates TRBD2, a call that cannot be tested without DNA. The CDR3 contains 13 residues. Germline values: CDR1 SQVTM, CDR2 ANQGSEA. The CDR3: CSVAGGAQETQYF. The whole variable domain, remainder taken from reference TRBV29-1 and TRBJ2-5, is SAVISQKPSRDICQRGTSLTIQCQVDSQVTMMFWYRQQPGQSLTLIATANQGSEATYESGFVIDKFPISRPNLTFSTLTVSNMSPEDSSIYLCSVAGGAQETQYFGPGTRLLVL.

This clonotype is identified as medium-sized (0.01 to 0.1%) from frequency. This chain links TRBV29-1 with TRBJ2-7. This CDR3 is 13 amino acids long. CDR1 and CDR2 from the germline V gene are SQVTM and ANQGSEA. The CDR3 is CSVGRQSSYEQYF.

The rearrangement uses TRBV2 and TRBJ2-7; TCRdb indicates TRBD1, and absent DNA this call remains unverified. In germline, CDR1 is SNHLY, CDR2 FYNNEI. CDR3 size: 16 residues. CDR3 sequence: CASSHQTGAYFYEQYF.

V gene TRBV11-2 combines with J gene TRBJ1-4; there is no DNA to check the TCRdb D call of TRBD1. The germline CDR1 and CDR2 sequences are SGHAT and FQNNGV. CDR3 length: 15 residues. CDR3 amino acids: CASSFIGTGNEKLFF. Full variable domain (outside the CDR3, taken from reference TRBV11-2 and TRBJ1-4): EAGVAQSPRYKIIEKRQSVAFWCNPISGHATLYWYQQILGQGPKLLIQFQNNGVVDDSQLPKDRFSAERLKGVDSTLKIQPAKLEDSAVYLCASSFIGTGNEKLFFGSGTQLSVL.

By frequency, this clonotype registers medium-sized. The chain recombines TRBV29-1 with TRBJ1-2. This CDR3 has 17 residues. In germline, CDR1 is SQVTM, CDR2 ANQGSEA. CDR3 amino acids: CSVDDTITPRANYGYTF.